This is a list of T cell receptor beta chains from one sample in a study of shared clonotypes between healthy human individuals. Here immunoSEQ multiplex PCR was the method, and the copy in TCRdb shows in-frame clones only, minus some. The profile covers 500,000 to 700,000 clones, with roughly 96% appearing a single time and around 0.11% taken by the ten largest. The sequenced material came from naive CD8+ T cells sorted from blood. The receptors shown here come from a woman aged 25 to 45 in good health. The CDR3 runs from the conserved cysteine through the conserved F or W. The D gene is left open where the match is weak. A clone size is listed for some rows: how often the clone was seen (once, few, many), or a class if it is expanded.

TRBJ2-7 | . | once | TRBV2 | CASSAAGVHEQYF | TGTGCCAGCAGTGCGGCAGGAGTCCACGAGCAGTACTTC
TRBJ1-1 | . | . | TRBV5-4 | CASSMPSGSRNTEAFF | TGTGCCAGCAGCATGCCTTCAGGGAGTCGGAACACTGAAGCTTTCTTT
TRBJ2-1 | TRBD2 | . | TRBV4-1 | CASSGLAGVGNEQFF | TGCGCCAGCAGCGGACTAGCGGGAGTAGGGAATGAGCAGTTCTTC
TRBJ2-5 | TRBD1 | . | TRBV6-5 | CASSSGQGGETQYF | TGTGCCAGCAGTTCAGGACAGGGGGGGGAGACCCAGTACTTC
TRBJ2-5 | . | once | TRBV7-9 | CASSPGTLAGERYF | TGTGCCAGCAGCCCAGGGACCTTAGCCGGGGAGCGGTACTTC
TRBJ1-5 | . | . | TRBV28 | CASTLVGTNQPQHF | TGTGCCAGCACTCTTGTAGGCACCAATCAGCCCCAGCATTTT
TRBJ2-7 | TRBD1 | . | TRBV10-1 | CASSESVRDRGFEQYF | TGCGCCAGCAGTGAGTCCGTCCGGGACAGGGGCTTCGAGCAGTACTTC
TRBJ2-1 | TRBD2 | . | TRBV28 | CASRHRSSLAGVNNEQFF | TGTGCCAGCAGACATCGGTCTTCGCTAGCGGGAGTAAACAATGAGCAGTTCTTC
TRBJ2-7 | . | . | TRBV10-2 | CASSDSGSYEQYF | TGCGCCAGCAGTGACAGCGGCTCCTACGAGCAGTACTTC
TRBJ2-5 | . | . | TRBV27 | CASSLFFRAETQYF | TGTGCCAGCAGTTTATTCTTCAGGGCTGAGACCCAGTACTTC
TRBJ2-7 | TRBD1 | . | TRBV20-1 | CSAGTGDEQYF | TGCAGTGCTGGGACAGGGGACGAGCAGTACTTC
TRBJ1-1 | . | . | TRBV7-9 | CASSLTGTEAFF | TGTGCCAGCAGCTTAACCGGGACGGAAGCTTTCTTT
TRBJ2-1 | TRBD2 | . | TRBV5-6 | CASSLAAGVNYEQFF | TGTGCCAGCAGCTTGGCTGCGGGAGTTAACTATGAGCAGTTCTTC
TRBJ1-1 | . | . | TRBV5-6 | CASRSFTGYTEAFF | TGTGCCAGCAGATCGTTCACGGGGTACACTGAAGCTTTCTTT
TRBJ1-1 | . | . | TRBV11-2 | CASSLYFKQELNTEAFF | TGTGCCAGCAGCCTATACTTTAAACAGGAATTGAACACTGAAGCTTTCTTT
TRBJ1-5 | . | . | TRBV16 | CASSPGAGSNQPQHF | TGTGCCAGCAGCCCTGGGGCGGGCAGCAATCAGCCCCAGCATTTT
TRBJ2-1 | . | . | TRBV11-2 | CASSLGGSDSSYNEQFF | TGTGCCAGCAGCTTAGGAGGGTCCGATAGCTCCTACAATGAGCAGTTCTTC
TRBJ2-3 | TRBD2 | . | TRBV28 | CASSRSGVLSTDTQYF | TGTGCCAGCAGCAGAAGCGGGGTCCTTAGCACAGATACGCAGTATTTT
TRBJ2-7 | TRBD2 | . | TRBV28 | CASSGFREGSPYEQYF | TGTGCCAGCAGTGGGTTCAGGGAGGGATCCCCCTACGAGCAGTACTTC
TRBJ1-2 | . | . | TRBV10-3 | CAIGGTRDYGYTF | TGTGCCATCGGAGGGACACGAGACTATGGCTACACCTTC
TRBJ2-7 | . | once | TRBV2 | CASSGRDKPYEQYF | TGTGCCAGCAGCGGTAGGGACAAACCCTACGAGCAGTACTTC
TRBJ1-3 | . | . | TRBV27 | CASSSNRDSPGTIYF | TGTGCCAGCAGTTCAAACCGGGACTCCCCGGGCACCATATATTTT
TRBJ2-3 | TRBD2 | . | TRBV28 | CASSASGSTDTQYF | TGTGCCAGCAGTGCTAGCGGAAGCACAGATACGCAGTATTTT
TRBJ2-7 | TRBD2 | . | TRBV25-1 | CASSESKTSGSYEQYF | TGTGCCAGCAGTGAATCTAAAACTAGCGGGAGCTACGAGCAGTACTTC
TRBJ2-3 | TRBD2 | . | TRBV9 | CASSVVASGRTDTQYF | TGTGCCAGCAGCGTAGTGGCTAGCGGGAGAACAGATACGCAGTATTTT
TRBJ2-1 | . | once | TRBV5-6 | CASSLQRQNTYNEQFF | TGTGCCAGCAGCTTACAAAGACAGAACACCTACAATGAGCAGTTCTTC
TRBJ2-5 | . | . | TRBV11-2 | CASSATDSQETQYF | TGTGCCAGCAGCGCCACGGACAGCCAAGAGACCCAGTACTTC
TRBJ1-1 | . | once | TRBV6-1 | CASRERGHTEAFF | TGTGCCAGCAGGGAACGAGGGCACACTGAAGCTTTCTTT
TRBJ2-1 | TRBD2 | . | TRBV6-5 | CASSYFLAGDNEQFF | TGTGCTAGCAGTTACTTCCTAGCGGGAGACAATGAGCAGTTCTTC
TRBJ1-1 | . | . | TRBV7-2 | CAEEEAFF | TGTGCCGAAGAGGAAGCTTTCTTT
TRBJ2-2 | TRBD2 | . | TRBV7-8 | CASSLALAGVNTGELFF | TGTGCCAGCAGCTTAGCGCTAGCGGGAGTGAACACCGGGGAGCTGTTTTTT
TRBJ2-3 | TRBD1 | . | TRBV2 | CASSETGTGPTDTQYF | TGTGCCAGCAGTGAAACCGGGACAGGTCCCACAGATACGCAGTATTTT
TRBJ1-2 | . | . | TRBV23-1 | CASRRGGRADGYTF | TGCGCCAGCAGACGCGGGGGGAGGGCGGATGGCTACACCTTC
TRBJ1-5 | . | once | TRBV6-5 | CASGGGGRNQPQHF | TGTGCCAGCGGGGGAGGGGGGAGAAATCAGCCCCAGCATTTT
TRBJ2-5 | TRBD1 | . | TRBV5-1 | CASSSKGSVGTGGGPYQETQYF | TGCGCCAGCAGCTCAAAAGGGTCGGTTGGAACAGGGGGCGGCCCGTACCAAGAGACCCAGTACTTC